This T cell receptor beta chain appears in the sequencing data of a study of T-cell memory formation after mild COVID-19. In the study overall: In these data, TCR clusters were largely donor specific.

The germline CDR1 and CDR2 sequences are SGHRS and YFSETQ. Trimming took off 4 bases at V and 9 bases at J, with 16 bases between the two ends. CDR3 length: 13 amino acids. In regard to this clonotype: Its antigen is undetermined.

TCRdb fed the 5' RACE reads into MiXCR, producing one record per CDR3 protein. The sample gives 450,000 to 650,000 distinct CDR3 sequences, roughly 18% of which show up once; 12% is in the top ten. Study-wide results and limits: Pre-infection memory held some responding clones, suggesting pre-existing cross-reactive T cells responded. A second wave of clones peaked on day 37, and their SARS-CoV-2 specificity went unconfirmed. Most CD4+ clones that shrank were in CM and EM, while CD8+ ones turned up in EMRA.

The chain links TRBV5-1 to TRBJ1-2, with D hard to call. Source material: PBMCs or a T cell subset sorted from them (not recorded which). The receptor was isolated from an adult woman who had mild COVID-19 (a few samples of this study predate the infection). Cell type and time point are not known. In DNA form, the CDR3 reads TGCGCCAGCAGCCTAGAAGGGCTGACGAGCTACACCTTC. It encodes CASSLEGLTSYTF.